This TCR beta chain was documented in a study of shared clonotypes between healthy human individuals. This table comes from immunoSEQ multiplex PCR, and its TCRdb copy is limited to in-frame clones, with some not included. The table records millions of clones, 85% to 95% of them present only once. This clone was counted a single time. V was clipped by 7 bases and J by 8 bases, with 14 bases between them. From germline, CDR1 is SNHLY and CDR2 FYNNEI. The CDR3 spans 13 residues. Sequencing was done on a sample of naive CD4+ T cells sorted from blood. Subset denoted: CD45RA+ positively selected. V usage is TRBV2 and J usage is TRBJ1-4; tentative D call: TRBD1 (6 bases). The clonotype originates from a man younger than 35 in good health. The CDR3 spells CASTQTGYEKLFF. Written as DNA, the CDR3 is TGTGCCAGCACCCAAACAGGGTACGAAAAACTGTTTTTT.